A selection of T cell receptor beta chains follows, all from one sample in a study of T cells in Graves' hyperthyroidism and ophthalmopathy. TCRdb re-analysed the multiplex PCR reads in MiXCR, keeping a single row per CDR3 protein. The sample lists roughly 740,000 distinct CDR3 sequences, around 15% occurring once. Specimen: blood. The receptors were sampled from a man between 18 and 29 years old with Graves' hyperthyroidism. Both conserved end residues are part of each CDR3. Each record gives: CDR3 protein, CDR3 DNA, clone size, D gene, J gene, CDR3 length, V gene. D genes are given only for firm matches. Size is stated for part of the rows, as once, few or many counts, or as a class when the clone is expanded.

cdr3_aa: CASSLDTGRNQPQHF
cdr3_nt: TGTGCCAGCAGTTTAGACACTGGACGCAATCAGCCCCAGCATTTT
clone_size: many
d_call: .
j_call: TRBJ1-5
cdr3_length: 15
v_call: TRBV12-3/TRBV12-4

cdr3_aa: CASSHRSSSETQYF
cdr3_nt: TGTGCCAGCAGCCACCGGAGTAGTAGTGAGACCCAGTACTTC
clone_size: few
d_call: .
j_call: TRBJ2-5
cdr3_length: 14
v_call: TRBV27

cdr3_aa: CSASPLQGAGNTIYF
cdr3_nt: TGCAGTGCTAGCCCCCTCCAGGGGGCGGGAAACACCATATATTTT
clone_size: .
d_call: TRBD1
j_call: TRBJ1-3
cdr3_length: 15
v_call: TRBV20-1

cdr3_aa: CSVEGQGQGYEQYF
cdr3_nt: TGCAGCGTGGAGGGACAGGGGCAGGGGTACGAGCAGTACTTC
clone_size: .
d_call: TRBD1
j_call: TRBJ2-7
cdr3_length: 14
v_call: TRBV29-1

cdr3_aa: CASTGLLAGRYEQYF
cdr3_nt: TGTGCCAGCACTGGGCTACTAGCGGGACGATACGAGCAGTACTTC
clone_size: few
d_call: TRBD2
j_call: TRBJ2-7
cdr3_length: 15
v_call: TRBV6-1

cdr3_aa: CASKLAAVGPYEQYF
cdr3_nt: TGTGCCAGCAAATTAGCGGCCGTAGGGCCCTACGAGCAGTACTTC
clone_size: .
d_call: .
j_call: TRBJ2-7
cdr3_length: 15
v_call: TRBV6-1

cdr3_aa: CATSDPRQGASEAFF
cdr3_nt: TGTGCCACCAGTGATCCTCGACAGGGGGCCTCTGAAGCTTTCTTT
clone_size: many
d_call: TRBD1
j_call: TRBJ1-1
cdr3_length: 15
v_call: TRBV24-1

cdr3_aa: CASRQGDNYNEQFF
cdr3_nt: TGCGCCAGCAGACAGGGGGACAACTACAATGAGCAGTTCTTC
clone_size: few
d_call: TRBD1
j_call: TRBJ2-1
cdr3_length: 14
v_call: TRBV4-1

cdr3_aa: CASSQGLAGTQETQYF
cdr3_nt: TGTGCCAGCAGCCAGGGACTAGCGGGAACTCAAGAGACCCAGTACTTC
clone_size: many
d_call: TRBD2
j_call: TRBJ2-5
cdr3_length: 16
v_call: TRBV28

cdr3_aa: CASSSVRDEQYF
cdr3_nt: TGCGCCAGCAGCTCGGTCAGGGACGAGCAGTACTTC
clone_size: .
d_call: .
j_call: TRBJ2-7
cdr3_length: 12
v_call: TRBV4-1

cdr3_aa: CSAYPPMAGELFF
cdr3_nt: TGCAGTGCCTATCCCCCCATGGCCGGGGAGCTGTTTTTT
clone_size: .
d_call: .
j_call: TRBJ2-2
cdr3_length: 13
v_call: TRBV20-1

cdr3_aa: CASSLAPGTSGGEQYF
cdr3_nt: TGTGCCAGCAGCTTAGCTCCCGGGACTAGCGGCGGCGAGCAGTACTTC
clone_size: .
d_call: TRBD2
j_call: TRBJ2-7
cdr3_length: 16
v_call: TRBV7-9

cdr3_aa: CSARDRYLYNEQFF
cdr3_nt: TGCAGTGCTAGAGATCGGTACCTATACAATGAGCAGTTCTTC
clone_size: many
d_call: .
j_call: TRBJ2-1
cdr3_length: 14
v_call: TRBV20-1

cdr3_aa: CASSQDIRGPQYF
cdr3_nt: TGCGCCAGCAGCCAAGATATCCGGGGGCCGCAGTATTTT
clone_size: .
d_call: .
j_call: TRBJ2-3
cdr3_length: 13
v_call: TRBV4-3

cdr3_aa: CASTLLGAQVNTNGFF
cdr3_nt: TGTGCCAGCACCCTTTTGGGGGCACAGGTGAACACCAATGGGTTCTTT
clone_size: few
d_call: .
j_call: TRBJ1-1
cdr3_length: 16
v_call: TRBV28

cdr3_aa: CASSSDGAEQYF
cdr3_nt: TGTGCCAGTAGTAGCGACGGGGCCGAGCAGTACTTC
clone_size: .
d_call: .
j_call: TRBJ2-7
cdr3_length: 12
v_call: TRBV19

cdr3_aa: CASSAGQGVHNEQFF
cdr3_nt: TGTGCCAGCAGTGCCGGACAGGGGGTGCACAATGAGCAGTTCTTC
clone_size: few
d_call: TRBD1
j_call: TRBJ2-1
cdr3_length: 15
v_call: TRBV6-4

cdr3_aa: CASSGGPGGRETQYF
cdr3_nt: TGTGCCAGCAGCGGAGGCCCAGGGGGCAGGGAGACCCAGTACTTC
clone_size: many
d_call: TRBD1
j_call: TRBJ2-5
cdr3_length: 15
v_call: TRBV7-2

cdr3_aa: CASSLESDNQPQHF
cdr3_nt: TGTGCCAGCAGCTTGGAGTCAGATAATCAGCCCCAGCATTTT
clone_size: .
d_call: .
j_call: TRBJ1-5
cdr3_length: 14
v_call: TRBV5-8

cdr3_aa: CASSLGPGQGTRSETQYF
cdr3_nt: TGTGCCAGCAGCTTGGGCCCAGGCCAGGGGACCCGATCAGAGACCCAGTACTTC
clone_size: many
d_call: .
j_call: TRBJ2-5
cdr3_length: 18
v_call: TRBV7-8

cdr3_aa: CASSGTSYYEQYF
cdr3_nt: TGTGCCAGCTCCGGGACTAGTTACTACGAGCAGTACTTC
clone_size: many
d_call: TRBD2
j_call: TRBJ2-7
cdr3_length: 13
v_call: TRBV18

cdr3_aa: CASSPGAGGSYGYTF
cdr3_nt: TGTGCCAGCAGCCCCGGCGCCGGGGGGTCCTATGGCTACACCTTC
clone_size: .
d_call: .
j_call: TRBJ1-2
cdr3_length: 15
v_call: TRBV7-3

cdr3_aa: CASSLQQGQPQHF
cdr3_nt: TGTGCCAGCAGCCTCCAACAGGGACAGCCCCAGCATTTT
clone_size: few
d_call: .
j_call: TRBJ1-5
cdr3_length: 13
v_call: TRBV2

cdr3_aa: CASSLGSRSNQPQHF
cdr3_nt: TGTGCCAGCAGTTTGGGCAGTCGTAGCAATCAGCCCCAGCATTTT
clone_size: .
d_call: .
j_call: TRBJ1-5
cdr3_length: 15
v_call: TRBV12-3/TRBV12-4

cdr3_aa: CASSLVGERSGANVLTF
cdr3_nt: TGTGCCAGCAGCTTAGTGGGGGAGCGCTCTGGGGCCAACGTCCTGACTTTC
clone_size: many
d_call: .
j_call: TRBJ2-6
cdr3_length: 17
v_call: TRBV7-9